This T cell receptor beta chain was captured by sequencing in a study of OX40 agonist ivuxolimab in advanced cancers. About the study: Those treated in dose escalation had hepatocellular carcinoma, melanoma, renal cell cancer or head and neck cancer. Overall study findings and caveats: No determination was made of the antigen specificity of the expanded peripheral T cells. Clones of CD4+ and CD8+ blood T cells grew by week 6 at doses of 0.1 to 3.0 mg/kg.

The repertoire was sequenced with immunoSEQ multiplex PCR; TCRdb's copy has only in-frame clones and lacks some. The sample records about 82,000 clones, around nine tenths being singletons. For this clone: Its antigen is unidentified.

V was cut by 3 bases and J by 2 bases, with 5 bases left in between. Germline CDR1 GTSNPN, CDR2 SVGIG (reference sequence). This CDR3 spans 12 amino acids. The sequence was obtained from an adult with an advanced solid tumor such as melanoma, head and neck, liver or kidney cancer. The specimen was CD4+ or CD8+ T cells sorted from blood, collected in a trial of the OX40 agonist ivuxolimab. This sequence joins TRBV30 and TRBJ2-1; D is ambiguous. The CDR3 DNA follows: TGTGCCTGGAGCCTCACCTACAATGAGCAGTTCTTC. Translated, it gives CAWSLTYNEQFF.